These 6 T cell receptor beta chains were all obtained from the same sample, sequenced in a study of brain T cells in children with intractable seizures (dated by TCRdb to the early 2020s). The library was prepared using the immunoSEQ multiplex PCR assay. TCRdb provides this immuneACCESS table in a form limited to in-frame rearrangements. Some clones are lacking; in checked studies, under half of them reflect an unresolved V gene, and why the rest are absent is not known. This sample holds 110,000 or so clones; 85% to 95% were observed only once. The ten largest clones take up 3.8% of the sample. This specimen's time point label, per the study, means: resected brain tissue, or blood drawn just prior to surgery. The sequenced sample was peripheral blood, obtained at surgery. All receptors derive from a boy under three years old with hemimegalencephaly and intractable seizures.

This chain connects TRBV29-1 to TRBJ1-2, with 10 bases that match TRBD1. This CDR3 region has 12 residues. Germline-derived CDR1 and CDR2 are SQVTM and ANQGSEA. V trimming: 4 bases; J trimming: 8 bases; junction bases outside the gene matches: 4. The CDR3 sequence is CSVGQGAGGYTF. In DNA form, the CDR3 reads TGCAGCGTTGGACAGGGGGCCGGGGGCTACACCTTC.

V and J are TRBV28 and TRBJ2-7, with D tentatively TRBD2 (5 bases). The germline V gene encodes CDR1 MDHEN and CDR2 SYDVKM. CDR3 length: 13 residues. Trimming pared 10 bases from V and 5 bases from J, leaving 18 bases between. The CDR3 coding sequence is TGTGCCACCCTAGATCGCGGAGGTCACGAGCAGTACTTC. Translated, it gives CATLDRGGHEQYF.

The DNA of the CDR3 is TGTGCCAGCACGGGGGGGCAGTACTTC. It encodes CASTGGQYF. V is TRBV11-3 and J is TRBJ2-7; 7 bases align to TRBD2. The CDR3 has 9 amino acids. Germline loops: CDR1 SGHNT, CDR2 YENEEA. After removal of 7 bases from V and 9 bases from J, the junction contained 0 bases not matched to a gene.

The chain is built from TRBV1 and TRBJ2-5; the table names TRBD2, a call not compared with the DNA. TRBV1 corresponds to a pseudogene. This CDR3 comprises 17 residues. For the CDR3, the DNA is TGCACCAGCAGCCAGGGTCGCGAGCGGGACCTTCAAGAGACCCAGTACTTC. As protein: CTSSQGRERDLQETQYF.

The rearrangement joins TRBV11-3 to TRBJ2-2, with D hard to call. V was shortened by 1 base and J by 2 bases, with 8 bases between the two germline ends. Germline CDR1 and CDR2: SGHNT and YENEEA. This CDR3 is 15 amino acids long. The CDR3 DNA reads as TGTGCCAGCAGCTTAGCCCGGAGCAACACCGGGGAGCTGTTTTTT. Its protein product is CASSLARSNTGELFF.

The gene calls are TRBV7-2 and TRBJ2-3, with 9 bases aligning to TRBD2. Germline values: CDR1 SGHTA, CDR2 FQGNSA. This CDR3 contains 17 residues. J lost 3 bases, V lost 1 base, and 8 bases had no gene match. The CDR3 protein is CASSLETSGTATDTQYF. The CDR3 DNA reads as TGTGCCAGCAGCTTAGAGACTAGCGGCACCGCAACAGATACGCAGTATTTT.